The source of this T cell receptor beta chain is a study of T-cell reconstitution after alpha-beta-depleted transplantation in children. V lost 6 bases, J lost 3 bases, and 7 bases stayed unmatched. The CDR3 totals 15 residues. Findings and caveats of the study: Surviving recipient T cells and thymic progenitors underlay high day-60 TCRbeta diversity in some patients. Expanded clones from the graft, numbering several hundred, reportedly supplied alpha-beta T cells about two months after transplant. One year post-transplant, T-cell counts and diversity were largely derived from T cells produced anew.

The library targeted TCRbeta and was prepared with unique molecular identifiers. One entry per CDR3 protein results from TCRdb running MiXCR on the PCR reads. The sample yields 130,000 to 150,000 distinct CDR3 sequences, about 8.8% seen once. At least ten counts were recorded for this clonotype. What it binds is not known. The source material was PBMCs, mostly from graft donor cells, sampled 180 days after TCRalphabeta/CD19-depleted stem cell transplant. This receptor was obtained from a female patient aged 2-9 years who had a stem cell transplant for congenital amegakaryocytic thrombocytopenia, so the T cells may come from the graft donor. The gene calls are TRBV12-3 or TRBV12-4 and TRBJ2-4; 8 nucleotides match TRBD2. CDR3 DNA sequence: TGTGCCAGCAGGGACAGCGGGAGAATCAAAAACATTCAGTACTTC. Amino acids: CASRDSGRIKNIQYF.